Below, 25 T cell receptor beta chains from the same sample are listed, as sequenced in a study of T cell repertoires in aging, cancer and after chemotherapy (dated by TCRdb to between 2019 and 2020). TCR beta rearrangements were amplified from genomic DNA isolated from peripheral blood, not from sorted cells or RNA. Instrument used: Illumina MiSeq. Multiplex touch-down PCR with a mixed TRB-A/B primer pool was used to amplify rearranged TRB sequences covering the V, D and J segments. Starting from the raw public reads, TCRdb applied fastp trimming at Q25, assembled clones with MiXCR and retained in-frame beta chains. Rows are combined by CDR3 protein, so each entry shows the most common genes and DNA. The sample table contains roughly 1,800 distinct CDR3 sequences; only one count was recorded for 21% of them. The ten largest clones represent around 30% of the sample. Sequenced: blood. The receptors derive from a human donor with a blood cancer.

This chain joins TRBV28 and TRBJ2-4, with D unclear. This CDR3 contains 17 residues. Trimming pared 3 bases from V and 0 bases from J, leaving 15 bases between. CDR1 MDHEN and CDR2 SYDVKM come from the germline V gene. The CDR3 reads CASSFQTRYTAKNIQYF. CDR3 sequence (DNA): TGTGCCAGCAGTTTCCAGACAAGATATACAGCCAAAAACATTCAGTACTTC.

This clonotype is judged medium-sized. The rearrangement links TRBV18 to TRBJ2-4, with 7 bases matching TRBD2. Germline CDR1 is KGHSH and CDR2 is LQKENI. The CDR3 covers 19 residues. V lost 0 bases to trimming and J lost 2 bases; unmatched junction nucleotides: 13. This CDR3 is CASSPPSSGATRTKNIQYF. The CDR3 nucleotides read TGTGCCAGCTCACCACCGTCTAGCGGAGCCACCAGGACCAAAAACATTCAGTACTTC. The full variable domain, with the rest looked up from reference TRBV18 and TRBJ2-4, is NAGVMQNPRHLVRRRGQEARLRCSPMKGHSHVYWYRQLPEEGLKFMVYLQKENIIDESGMPKERFSAEFPKEGPSILRIQQVVRGDSAAYFCASSPPSSGATRTKNIQYFGAGTRLSVL.

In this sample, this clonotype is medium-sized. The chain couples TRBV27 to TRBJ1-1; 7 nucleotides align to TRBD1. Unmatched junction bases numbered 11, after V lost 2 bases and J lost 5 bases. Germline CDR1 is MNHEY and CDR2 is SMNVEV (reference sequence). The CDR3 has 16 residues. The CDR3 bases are TGTGCCAGCAGTTTAGGTCAGGGGGGGATGTGGACTGAAGCTTTCTTT. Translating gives CASSLGQGGMWTEAFF.

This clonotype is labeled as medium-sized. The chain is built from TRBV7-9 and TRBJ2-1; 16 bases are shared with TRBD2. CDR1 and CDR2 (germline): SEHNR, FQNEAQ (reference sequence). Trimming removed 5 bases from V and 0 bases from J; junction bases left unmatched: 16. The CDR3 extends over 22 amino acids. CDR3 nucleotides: TGTGCCAGCAGCCGGGGACTAGCGGGAGGGAGGTCTCCTACTAGCTCCTACAATGAGCAGTTCTTC. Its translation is CASSRGLAGGRSPTSSYNEQFF.

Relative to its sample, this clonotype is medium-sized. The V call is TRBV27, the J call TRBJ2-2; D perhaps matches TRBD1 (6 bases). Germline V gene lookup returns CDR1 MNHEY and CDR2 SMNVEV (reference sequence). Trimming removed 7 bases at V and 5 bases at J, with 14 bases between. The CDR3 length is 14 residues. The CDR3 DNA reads TGTGCCAGCAACGGGGTAGGGGGAACCGGGGAGCTGTTTTTT. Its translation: CASNGVGGTGELFF.

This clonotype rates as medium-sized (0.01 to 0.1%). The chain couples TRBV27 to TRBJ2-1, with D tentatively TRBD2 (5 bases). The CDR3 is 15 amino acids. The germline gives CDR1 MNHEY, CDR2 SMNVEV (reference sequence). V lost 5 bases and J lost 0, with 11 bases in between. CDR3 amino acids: CASSKDSTSYNEQFF. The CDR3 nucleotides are TGTGCCAGCAGTAAGGACTCCACCTCCTACAATGAGCAGTTCTTC.

The CDR3 loop is CASTTRGEQFF. The CDR3 nucleotides are TGTGCCAGCACCACACGGGGTGAGCAGTTCTTC. This chain links TRBV7-9 with TRBJ2-1; the D gene is possibly TRBD2 (5 bases). The CDR3 has 11 amino acids. Germline V gene lookup returns CDR1 SEHNR and CDR2 FQNEAQ (reference sequence). Trimming removed 7 bases at V and 9 bases at J, with 10 bases between.

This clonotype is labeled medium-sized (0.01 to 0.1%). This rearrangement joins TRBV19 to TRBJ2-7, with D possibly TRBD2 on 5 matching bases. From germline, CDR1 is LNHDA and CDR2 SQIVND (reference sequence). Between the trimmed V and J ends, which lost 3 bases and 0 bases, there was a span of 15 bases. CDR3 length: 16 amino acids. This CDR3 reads CASSMTGSGSSYEQYF. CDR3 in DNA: TGTGCCAGTAGTATGACTGGCAGCGGAAGCTCCTACGAGCAGTACTTC.

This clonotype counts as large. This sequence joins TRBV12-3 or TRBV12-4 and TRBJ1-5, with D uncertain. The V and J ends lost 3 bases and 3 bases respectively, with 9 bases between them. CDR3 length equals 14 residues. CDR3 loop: CASSFGTDNQPQHF. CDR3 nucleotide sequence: TGTGCCAGCAGTTTCGGAACGGACAATCAGCCCCAGCATTTT.

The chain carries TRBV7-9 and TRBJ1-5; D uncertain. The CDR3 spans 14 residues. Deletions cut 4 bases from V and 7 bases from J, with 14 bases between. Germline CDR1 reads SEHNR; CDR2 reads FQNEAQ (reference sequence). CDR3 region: CASSSSRSGQPQHF. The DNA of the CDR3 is TGTGCCAGCAGCTCTAGCCGGTCGGGGCAGCCCCAGCATTTT.

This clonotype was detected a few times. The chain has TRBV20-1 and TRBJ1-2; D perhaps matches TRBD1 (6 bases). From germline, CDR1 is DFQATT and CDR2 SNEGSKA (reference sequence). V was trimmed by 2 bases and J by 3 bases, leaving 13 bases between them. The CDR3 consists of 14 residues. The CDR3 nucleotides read TGCAGTGCTAGAACCACAGGGTTTGACTATGGCTACACCTTC. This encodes CSARTTGFDYGYTF.

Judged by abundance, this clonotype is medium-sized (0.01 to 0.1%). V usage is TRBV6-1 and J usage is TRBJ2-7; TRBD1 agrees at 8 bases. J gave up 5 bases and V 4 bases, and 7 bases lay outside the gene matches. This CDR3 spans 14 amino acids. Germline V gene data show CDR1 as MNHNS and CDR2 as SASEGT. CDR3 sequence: CASSGDRGGNEQYF. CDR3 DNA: TGTGCCAGCAGTGGAGACAGGGGAGGAAACGAGCAGTACTTC.

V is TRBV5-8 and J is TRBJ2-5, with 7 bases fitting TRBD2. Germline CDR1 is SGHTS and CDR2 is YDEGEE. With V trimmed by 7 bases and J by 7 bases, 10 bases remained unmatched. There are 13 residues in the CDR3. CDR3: CASDTLGGGTQYF. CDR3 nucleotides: TGTGCCAGCGATACATTGGGCGGGGGGACCCAGTACTTC.

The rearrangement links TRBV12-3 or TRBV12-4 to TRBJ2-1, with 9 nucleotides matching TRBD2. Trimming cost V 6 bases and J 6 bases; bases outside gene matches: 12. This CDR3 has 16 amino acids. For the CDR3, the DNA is TGTGCCAGCAGCCTGGGTGGTCTAGCGGGAACCAATGAGCAGTTCTTC. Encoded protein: CASSLGGLAGTNEQFF.

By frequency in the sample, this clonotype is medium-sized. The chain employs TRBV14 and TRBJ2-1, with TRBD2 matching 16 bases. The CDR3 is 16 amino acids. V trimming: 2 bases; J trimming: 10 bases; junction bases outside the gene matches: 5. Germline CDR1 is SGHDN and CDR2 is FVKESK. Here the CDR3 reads CASSQRGLAGGHEQFF. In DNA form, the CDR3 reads TGTGCCAGCAGCCAAAGGGGACTAGCGGGAGGGCACGAGCAGTTCTTC. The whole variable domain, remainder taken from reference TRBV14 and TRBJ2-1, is EAGVTQFPSHSVIEKGQTVTLRCDPISGHDNLYWYRRVMGKEIKFLLHFVKESKQDESGMPNNRFLAERTGGTYSTLKVQPAELEDSGVYFCASSQRGLAGGHEQFFGPGTRLTVL.

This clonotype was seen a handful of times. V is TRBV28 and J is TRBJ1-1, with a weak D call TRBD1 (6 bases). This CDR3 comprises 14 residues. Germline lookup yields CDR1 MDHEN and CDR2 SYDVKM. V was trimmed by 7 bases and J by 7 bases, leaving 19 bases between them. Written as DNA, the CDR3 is TGTGCCAGCATCCAACAGGGTCGTGAGAGTGAAGCTTTCTTT. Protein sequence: CASIQQGRESEAFF. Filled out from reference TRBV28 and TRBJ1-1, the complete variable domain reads DVKVTQSSRYLVKRTGEKVFLECVQDMDHENMFWYRQDPGLGLRLIYFSYDVKMKEKGDIPEGYSVSREKKERFSLILESASTNQTSMYLCASIQQGRESEAFFGQGTRLTVV.

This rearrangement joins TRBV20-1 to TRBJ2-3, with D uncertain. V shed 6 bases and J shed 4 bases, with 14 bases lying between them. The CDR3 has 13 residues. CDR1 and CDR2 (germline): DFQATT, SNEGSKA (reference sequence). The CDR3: CSAPTLQADTQYF. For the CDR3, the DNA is TGCAGTGCCCCCACCCTGCAGGCAGATACGCAGTATTTT.

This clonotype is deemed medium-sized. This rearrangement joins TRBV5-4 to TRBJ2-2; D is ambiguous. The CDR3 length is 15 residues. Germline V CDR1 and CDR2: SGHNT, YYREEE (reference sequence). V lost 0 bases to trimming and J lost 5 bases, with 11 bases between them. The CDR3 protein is CASSLVQERTGELFF. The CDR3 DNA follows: TGTGCCAGCAGCTTGGTGCAGGAGAGAACCGGGGAGCTGTTTTTT.

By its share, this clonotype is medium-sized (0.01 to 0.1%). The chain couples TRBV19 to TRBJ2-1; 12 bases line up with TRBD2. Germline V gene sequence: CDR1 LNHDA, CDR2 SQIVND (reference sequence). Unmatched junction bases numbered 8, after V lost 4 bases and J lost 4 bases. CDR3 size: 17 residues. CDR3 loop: CASSRSLAGGGYNEQFF. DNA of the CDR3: TGTGCCAGTAGTAGGAGCCTAGCGGGAGGGGGATACAATGAGCAGTTCTTC.

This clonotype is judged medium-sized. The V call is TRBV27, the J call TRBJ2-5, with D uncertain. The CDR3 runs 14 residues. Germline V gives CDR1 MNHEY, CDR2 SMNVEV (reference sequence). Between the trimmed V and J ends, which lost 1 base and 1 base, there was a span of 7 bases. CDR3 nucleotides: TGTGCCAGCAGTTTATTGGCAGGCCAAGAGACCCAGTACTTC. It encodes CASSLLAGQETQYF.

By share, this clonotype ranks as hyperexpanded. For the CDR3, the DNA is TGCAGCGTTGACCGGCCGTTCACTGAAGCTTTCTTT. Its protein product is CSVDRPFTEAFF. The gene calls are TRBV29-1 and TRBJ1-1; D not resolved. CDR1 is SQVTM and CDR2 is ANQGSEA in the germline V gene. CDR3 length equals 12 residues. V was pared by 3 bases and J by 4 bases, with 9 bases between.

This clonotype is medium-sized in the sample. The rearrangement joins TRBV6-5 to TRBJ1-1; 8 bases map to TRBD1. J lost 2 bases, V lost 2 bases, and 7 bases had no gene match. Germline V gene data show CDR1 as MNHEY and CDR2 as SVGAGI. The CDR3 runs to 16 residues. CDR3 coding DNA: TGTGCCAGCAGTTACCCATCAGGGGGCCTAAACACTGAAGCTTTCTTT. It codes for CASSYPSGGLNTEAFF.

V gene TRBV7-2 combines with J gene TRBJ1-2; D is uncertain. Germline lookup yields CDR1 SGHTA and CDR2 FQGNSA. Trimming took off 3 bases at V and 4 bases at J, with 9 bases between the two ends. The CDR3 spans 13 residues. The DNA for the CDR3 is TGTGCCAGCAGCTTCGGCGGCCTCTATGGCTACACCTTC. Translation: CASSFGGLYGYTF.

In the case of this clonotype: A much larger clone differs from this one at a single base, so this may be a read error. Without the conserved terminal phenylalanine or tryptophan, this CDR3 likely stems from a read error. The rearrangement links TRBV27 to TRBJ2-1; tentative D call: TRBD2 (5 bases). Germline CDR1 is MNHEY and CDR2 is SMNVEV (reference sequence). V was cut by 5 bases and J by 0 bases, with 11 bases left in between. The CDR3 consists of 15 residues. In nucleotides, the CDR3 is TGTGCCAGCAGTAAGGACTCCACCTCCTACAATGAGCAGTTCTAC. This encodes CASSKDSTSYNEQFY.

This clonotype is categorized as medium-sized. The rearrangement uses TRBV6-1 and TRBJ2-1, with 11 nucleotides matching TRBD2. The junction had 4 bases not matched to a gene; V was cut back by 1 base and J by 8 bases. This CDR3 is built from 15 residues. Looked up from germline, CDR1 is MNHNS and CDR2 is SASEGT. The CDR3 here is CASSEVTSGSDEQFF. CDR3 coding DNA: TGTGCCAGCAGTGAAGTTACTAGCGGGAGCGATGAGCAGTTCTTC.